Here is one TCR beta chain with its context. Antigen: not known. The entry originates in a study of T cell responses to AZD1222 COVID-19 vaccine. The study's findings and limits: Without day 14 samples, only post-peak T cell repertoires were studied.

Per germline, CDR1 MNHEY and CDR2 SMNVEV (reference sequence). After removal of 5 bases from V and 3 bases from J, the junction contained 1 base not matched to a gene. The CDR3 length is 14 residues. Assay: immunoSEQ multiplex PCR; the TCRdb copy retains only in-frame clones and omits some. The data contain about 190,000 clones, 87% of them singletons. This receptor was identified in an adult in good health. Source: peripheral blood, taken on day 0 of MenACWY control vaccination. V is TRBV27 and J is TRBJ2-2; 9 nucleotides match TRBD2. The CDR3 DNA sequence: TGTGCCAGCAGTCTAGCGGGACACACCGGGGAGCTGTTTTTT. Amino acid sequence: CASSLAGHTGELFF.